Listed below are T cell receptor beta chains from one sample, sequenced in a study of beta chain features in type 1 diabetes. Method: immunoSEQ multiplex PCR; TCRdb's copy keeps in-frame clones and lacks some. Among roughly 610,000 clones listed, 15% to 18% were seen once. What was sequenced was naive CD4+ T cells from blood. The origin of the receptors is a man in his late teens or twenties in good health. Both conserved end residues are part of each CDR3. A D gene is named only where the DNA matches it firmly. Clone size is not always given. Where it is, it says once, few, many or a class for expanded clones.

d_gene: -; j_gene: TRBJ1-2; abundance: -; v_gene: TRBV28; CDR3nt: TGTGCCAGCAGTTCGGACGGTGGCTACACCTTC; CDR3aa: CASSSDGGYTF
d_gene: TRBD1; j_gene: TRBJ1-1; abundance: -; v_gene: TRBV7-3; CDR3nt: TGTGCCAGCAGCTTAGGAGGACAGGGAGGGACTGAAGCTTTCTTT; CDR3aa: CASSLGGQGGTEAFF
d_gene: -; j_gene: TRBJ2-1; abundance: -; v_gene: TRBV2; CDR3nt: TGTGCCAGCAAGAGGGGCGGCTACAATGAGCAGTTCTTC; CDR3aa: CASKRGGYNEQFF
d_gene: -; j_gene: TRBJ2-7; abundance: -; v_gene: TRBV6-6; CDR3nt: TGTGCCAGCAGTTACTTGGGGGTTGCCTACGAGCAGTACTTC; CDR3aa: CASSYLGVAYEQYF
d_gene: -; j_gene: TRBJ2-2; abundance: few; v_gene: TRBV28; CDR3nt: TGTGCCAGCAGTGATCAGAACACCGGGGAGCTGTTTTTT; CDR3aa: CASSDQNTGELFF
d_gene: -; j_gene: TRBJ1-6; abundance: few; v_gene: TRBV14; CDR3nt: TGTGCCAGCAGCCAAGGACCCAATTCACCCCTCCACTTT; CDR3aa: CASSQGPNSPLHF
d_gene: -; j_gene: TRBJ2-2; abundance: -; v_gene: TRBV7-8; CDR3nt: TGTGCCAGCAGTACCGGGGAGCTGTTTTTT; CDR3aa: CASSTGELFF
d_gene: -; j_gene: TRBJ2-1; abundance: -; v_gene: TRBV7-3; CDR3nt: TGTGCCAGCAGCCTCCAGTCCCAGGGAAGCTCCTACAATGAGCAGTTCTTC; CDR3aa: CASSLQSQGSSYNEQFF
d_gene: -; j_gene: TRBJ2-4; abundance: -; v_gene: TRBV7-8; CDR3nt: TGTGCCAGCAGCAGTAGAGGAGGGGGCGGGGACATTCAGTACTTC; CDR3aa: CASSSRGGGGDIQYF
d_gene: -; j_gene: TRBJ2-7; abundance: -; v_gene: TRBV2; CDR3nt: TGTGCCAGCAGTGAGAGGTTGGGGGAGCAGTACTTC; CDR3aa: CASSERLGEQYF
d_gene: TRBD1; j_gene: TRBJ2-6; abundance: -; v_gene: TRBV28; CDR3nt: TGTGCCAGCAGTCGGGACAGGGGGCTCACTGGGGCCAACGTCCTGACTTTC; CDR3aa: CASSRDRGLTGANVLTF
d_gene: -; j_gene: TRBJ2-3; abundance: few; v_gene: TRBV5-1; CDR3nt: TGCGCCAGCAGCTTGGGCCGACTAGAAGGCACAGATACGCAGTATTTT; CDR3aa: CASSLGRLEGTDTQYF
d_gene: -; j_gene: TRBJ1-2; abundance: -; v_gene: TRBV7-3; CDR3nt: TGTGCCAGCAGCTTAAGTTGGCAGGCAACTAACTATGGCTACACCTTC; CDR3aa: CASSLSWQATNYGYTF
d_gene: -; j_gene: TRBJ2-7; abundance: few; v_gene: TRBV9; CDR3nt: TGTGCCAGCAGCGTATCGGCCACCCAGATCTACGAGCAGTACTTC; CDR3aa: CASSVSATQIYEQYF
d_gene: TRBD1; j_gene: TRBJ2-5; abundance: -; v_gene: TRBV15; CDR3nt: TGTGCCACCAGCAAAAGGGACAGGGGAGAGACCCAGTACTTC; CDR3aa: CATSKRDRGETQYF
d_gene: -; j_gene: TRBJ2-7; abundance: few; v_gene: TRBV21-1; CDR3nt: TGTGCCAGCAGCAACCGGGATCCTACCTTCGAGCAGTACTTC; CDR3aa: CASSNRDPTFEQYF
d_gene: -; j_gene: TRBJ1-3; abundance: few; v_gene: TRBV10-3; CDR3nt: TGTGCCATCAGGGCTCGGACGGACTCTGGAAACACCATATATTTT; CDR3aa: CAIRARTDSGNTIYF
d_gene: -; j_gene: TRBJ1-2; abundance: -; v_gene: TRBV6-5; CDR3nt: TGTGCCAGCAGTTACCGCGGACGACATCCTGGCTACACCTTC; CDR3aa: CASSYRGRHPGYTF
d_gene: -; j_gene: TRBJ2-1; abundance: few; v_gene: TRBV2; CDR3nt: TGTGCCAGCAGCCCCCGGGGGTACAATGAGCAGTTCTTC; CDR3aa: CASSPRGYNEQFF
d_gene: TRBD2; j_gene: TRBJ2-1; abundance: -; v_gene: TRBV11-2; CDR3nt: TGTGCCAGCAGCTTAAGGTTAGCGGGATACAATGAGCAGTTCTTC; CDR3aa: CASSLRLAGYNEQFF
d_gene: TRBD2; j_gene: TRBJ2-1; abundance: few; v_gene: TRBV7-2; CDR3nt: TGTGCCAGCAGCCCCCGGGGACTAGCGGGGGGGTACAATGAGCAGTTCTTC; CDR3aa: CASSPRGLAGGYNEQFF
d_gene: -; j_gene: TRBJ2-7; abundance: -; v_gene: TRBV4-2; CDR3nt: TGTGCCAGCAGAAAAGGGTCCTACGAGCAGTACTTC; CDR3aa: CASRKGSYEQYF
d_gene: -; j_gene: TRBJ2-7; abundance: -; v_gene: TRBV23-1; CDR3nt: TGCGCCAGCAGTCTCGGGGCCCACATTCCCTTTTTTACGGTCTACGAGCAGTACTTC; CDR3aa: CASSLGAHIPFFTVYEQYF
d_gene: -; j_gene: TRBJ1-4; abundance: -; v_gene: TRBV7-9; CDR3nt: TGTGCCAGCAGCTATTCAGGTGAAGGGGAAAAACTGTTTTTT; CDR3aa: CASSYSGEGEKLFF
d_gene: TRBD1; j_gene: TRBJ2-7; abundance: -; v_gene: TRBV11-2; CDR3nt: TGTGCCAGCAGTATAGCGCAGGGGGCTATGTACGAGCAGTACTTC; CDR3aa: CASSIAQGAMYEQYF
d_gene: -; j_gene: TRBJ1-2; abundance: -; v_gene: TRBV7-2; CDR3nt: TGTGCCAGCAGCTTGGACGGTCTCGTCTATGGCTACACCTTC; CDR3aa: CASSLDGLVYGYTF
d_gene: -; j_gene: TRBJ2-7; abundance: few; v_gene: TRBV10-3; CDR3nt: TGTGCCATCAGTGCTCAGTTCCAGCTCTCCTACGAGCAGTACTTC; CDR3aa: CAISAQFQLSYEQYF
d_gene: TRBD2; j_gene: TRBJ2-3; abundance: few; v_gene: TRBV11-2; CDR3nt: TGTGCCAGCAGCTTAGAGGGGCAACCGCTAGCGGTCACAGATACGCAGTATTTT; CDR3aa: CASSLEGQPLAVTDTQYF
d_gene: -; j_gene: TRBJ1-5; abundance: -; v_gene: TRBV4-2; CDR3nt: TGTGCCAGCAGCCAAGAGTATAGCAATCAGCCCCAGCATTTT; CDR3aa: CASSQEYSNQPQHF
d_gene: -; j_gene: TRBJ2-3; abundance: -; v_gene: TRBV28; CDR3nt: TGTGCCAGCAGTTTACAACAAGTTTATAAAAGCACAGATACGCAGTATTTT; CDR3aa: CASSLQQVYKSTDTQYF
d_gene: TRBD1; j_gene: TRBJ1-1; abundance: -; v_gene: TRBV10-3; CDR3nt: TGTGCCAGTGAGGGGGCCACTGAAGCTTTCTTT; CDR3aa: CASEGATEAFF
d_gene: -; j_gene: TRBJ2-7; abundance: -; v_gene: TRBV5-1; CDR3nt: TGCGCCAGCAGCTCGTACCCAAAATCGTCCTACGAGCAGTACTTC; CDR3aa: CASSSYPKSSYEQYF
d_gene: TRBD1; j_gene: TRBJ1-6; abundance: -; v_gene: TRBV14; CDR3nt: TGTGCCAGCAGCACATGGGACAGTTCAAATTCACCCCTCCACTTT; CDR3aa: CASSTWDSSNSPLHF
d_gene: -; j_gene: TRBJ1-1; abundance: -; v_gene: TRBV7-7; CDR3nt: TGTGCTAGCAGCTTAGACTCGAACACTGAAGCTTTCTTT; CDR3aa: CASSLDSNTEAFF
d_gene: -; j_gene: TRBJ2-1; abundance: -; v_gene: TRBV6-4; CDR3nt: TGTGCCAGCAGTGACAGGGGGAGTCCGAGCTCCTACAATGAGCAGTTCTTC; CDR3aa: CASSDRGSPSSYNEQFF
d_gene: TRBD1; j_gene: TRBJ2-3; abundance: -; v_gene: TRBV6-1; CDR3nt: TGTGCCAGCAGTGAATCTGGACAGGGCACAGATACGCAGTATTTT; CDR3aa: CASSESGQGTDTQYF
d_gene: -; j_gene: TRBJ2-3; abundance: -; v_gene: TRBV6-1; CDR3nt: TGTGCCAGCAGCGATGAGGACAGAAACACAGATACGCAGTATTTT; CDR3aa: CASSDEDRNTDTQYF
d_gene: TRBD1; j_gene: TRBJ1-2; abundance: few; v_gene: TRBV7-2; CDR3nt: TGTGCCAGCAGCCCCGACAGGGGGCGTAACTATGGCTACACCTTC; CDR3aa: CASSPDRGRNYGYTF
d_gene: TRBD1; j_gene: TRBJ2-5; abundance: -; v_gene: TRBV7-9; CDR3nt: TGTGCCAGCAGCACTTACAGGGGGCTTCGTGAGACCCAGTACTTC; CDR3aa: CASSTYRGLRETQYF
d_gene: TRBD1; j_gene: TRBJ2-4; abundance: -; v_gene: TRBV5-1; CDR3nt: TGCGCCAGCAGCCAAACTTCCCTGGGACAGGGAGGCAAAAACATTCAGTACTTC; CDR3aa: CASSQTSLGQGGKNIQYF
d_gene: TRBD1; j_gene: TRBJ1-1; abundance: -; v_gene: TRBV15; CDR3nt: TGTGCCACCAGCAGAGATTTGGGGACAGGGGGCCTTACCACTGAAGCTTTCTTT; CDR3aa: CATSRDLGTGGLTTEAFF
d_gene: -; j_gene: TRBJ2-1; abundance: few; v_gene: TRBV29-1; CDR3nt: TGCAGCGTGCACAGGGACCTTCGAGGAAATGAGCAGTTCTTC; CDR3aa: CSVHRDLRGNEQFF
d_gene: -; j_gene: TRBJ1-2; abundance: -; v_gene: TRBV9; CDR3nt: TGTGCCAGCAGCGTAGACGTAGGAACCTATGGCTACACCTTC; CDR3aa: CASSVDVGTYGYTF
d_gene: -; j_gene: TRBJ1-3; abundance: few; v_gene: TRBV9; CDR3nt: TGTGCCAGCAGCGTAGCTACGGTGGGCCTATCTGGAAACACCATATATTTT; CDR3aa: CASSVATVGLSGNTIYF
d_gene: -; j_gene: TRBJ2-4; abundance: -; v_gene: TRBV5-1; CDR3nt: TGCGCCAGCAGCTTGGCCAACGTCGGGAAAAACATTCAGTACTTC; CDR3aa: CASSLANVGKNIQYF
d_gene: -; j_gene: TRBJ1-4; abundance: few; v_gene: TRBV18; CDR3nt: TGTGCCAGCTCACCTAGAACACCGACTAATGAAAAACTGTTTTTT; CDR3aa: CASSPRTPTNEKLFF
d_gene: -; j_gene: TRBJ1-4; abundance: -; v_gene: TRBV11-2; CDR3nt: TGTGCCAGCAGCCCAAATTCAGGGTTGACTAATGAAAAACTGTTTTTT; CDR3aa: CASSPNSGLTNEKLFF
d_gene: -; j_gene: TRBJ1-2; abundance: -; v_gene: TRBV4-1; CDR3nt: TGCGCCAGCAGCCAAGACAGGTCCTACTATGGCTACACCTTC; CDR3aa: CASSQDRSYYGYTF
d_gene: -; j_gene: TRBJ1-4; abundance: few; v_gene: TRBV21-1; CDR3nt: TGTGCCAGCATTAGGGCTGGAGGAATTAATGAAAAACTGTTTTTT; CDR3aa: CASIRAGGINEKLFF
d_gene: -; j_gene: TRBJ1-2; abundance: -; v_gene: TRBV7-2; CDR3nt: TGTGCCAGCAGCTTAGATCGCAGGGTTAACTATGGCTACACCTTC; CDR3aa: CASSLDRRVNYGYTF
d_gene: -; j_gene: TRBJ2-3; abundance: few; v_gene: TRBV7-9; CDR3nt: TGTGCCAGCAGCTTCCGGACGGGTAGCACAGATACGCAGTATTTT; CDR3aa: CASSFRTGSTDTQYF
d_gene: -; j_gene: TRBJ1-6; abundance: -; v_gene: TRBV7-2; CDR3nt: TGTGCCAGCAGCTTAGAAAGAAAGTCGCCCCTCCACTTT; CDR3aa: CASSLERKSPLHF
d_gene: -; j_gene: TRBJ2-1; abundance: -; v_gene: TRBV9; CDR3nt: TGTGCCAGCACCTCATCCGGCATGTCCTACAATGAGCAGTTCTTC; CDR3aa: CASTSSGMSYNEQFF
d_gene: -; j_gene: TRBJ2-5; abundance: few; v_gene: TRBV7-9; CDR3nt: TGTGCCAGCAGCTTAGACCGGGGATTGGTACAAGAGACCCAGTACTTC; CDR3aa: CASSLDRGLVQETQYF